A single sample gave rise to the 9 T cell receptor beta chains below, sequenced in a study of T cell repertoires in cytomegalovirus infection. A single record per CDR3 protein comes from TCRdb applying MiXCR to the reads. The table includes 400,000 or so distinct CDR3 sequences, roughly a third detected once. Sequencing was performed on PBMCs. The receptors come from a human donor in good health (CMV status not recorded). Some clones in this sample may be carry-over from other donors' samples.

This clonotype was counted a single time. The chain is built from TRBV3-1 and TRBJ1-3; weak D call: TRBD1 (6 bases). In germline, CDR1 is LGHDT, CDR2 YNNKEL (reference sequence). Trimming left V 5 bases short and J 4 bases short, with 15 bases between. This CDR3 region has 15 residues. Here the CDR3 reads CASSGTGLAGNTIYF. Written as DNA, the CDR3 is TGTGCCAGCAGCGGTACAGGGCTAGCCGGAAACACCATATATTTT.

The chain couples TRBV5-4 to TRBJ2-7, with 9 bases that match TRBD1. V shed 4 bases and J 1 base; nucleotides not matched to a gene: 3. Germline CDR1 reads SGHNT; CDR2 reads YYREEE (reference sequence). The CDR3 is 14 residues long. The CDR3 nucleotides are TGTGCCAGCAGCGGGGGGACAGGGTCCTACGAGCAGTACTTC. This codes for CASSGGTGSYEQYF. Based on the CDR3 plus reference TRBV5-4 and TRBJ2-7, the full variable domain is ETGVTQSPTHLIKTRGQQVTLRCSSQSGHNTVSWYQQALGQGPQFIFQYYREEENGRGNFPPRFSGLQFPNYSSELNVNALELDDSALYLCASSGGTGSYEQYFGPGTRLTVT.

This rearrangement joins TRBV15 to TRBJ2-1; either TRBD1 or TRBD2 may fit D (5 bases each). The V gene's germline CDR1 is LNHNV and CDR2 YYDKDF (reference sequence). The CDR3 is made up of 17 amino acids. V dropped 0 bases and J dropped 8 bases, with 20 bases sitting between them. The CDR3 nucleotides read TGTGCCACCAGCAGAGATGCGGGCGGGCAGGGTAGGCATGAGCAGTTCTTC. This sequence encodes CATSRDAGGQGRHEQFF.

The CDR3 spells CAWSMYGAGGYTF. In DNA form, the CDR3 reads TGTGCCTGGAGTATGTATGGGGCCGGTGGCTACACCTTC. This rearrangement joins TRBV30 to TRBJ1-2; D may be TRBD1 (5 bases). Between the trimmed V and J ends, which lost 2 bases and 7 bases, there was a span of 14 bases. CDR3 length: 13 amino acids. The germline gives CDR1 GTSNPN, CDR2 SVGIG (reference sequence).

This chain joins TRBV7-2 and TRBJ1-5; possibly TRBD1 for D (5 bases). Germline V gene lookup returns CDR1 SGHTA and CDR2 FQGNSA. V was clipped by 8 bases and J by 1 base, with 15 bases between them. The CDR3 has 15 residues. CDR3 sequence reads: CASLASGGSNQPQHF. The CDR3 region has the DNA TGTGCCAGCCTCGCCTCCGGGGGGAGCAATCAGCCCCAGCATTTT. Combining the CDR3 with reference TRBV7-2 and TRBJ1-5 gives the whole variable domain GAGVSQSPSNKVTEKGKDVELRCDPISGHTALYWYRQSLGQGLEFLIYFQGNSAPDKSGLPSDRFSAERTGGSVSTLTIQRTQQEDSAVYLCASLASGGSNQPQHFGDGTRLSIL.

The CDR3, as DNA: TGTGCCACCAGCTTTTGGAGCAATAACTATGGCTACACCTTC. The encoded protein is CATSFWSNNYGYTF. V gene TRBV15 combines with J gene TRBJ1-2; D is uncertain. The CDR3 has 14 residues. CDR1 LNHNV and CDR2 YYDKDF come from the germline V gene (reference sequence). Trimming removed 5 bases from V and 1 base from J, with 11 bases in between.

The genes are TRBV12-3 or TRBV12-4 and TRBJ2-3, with TRBD2 identical over 8 bases. J was trimmed by 2 bases and V by 3 bases; bases with no gene match: 4. The CDR3 is made up of 15 amino acids. CDR3 residues: CASSFGGADTDTQYF. The CDR3 nucleotides are TGTGCCAGCAGTTTCGGGGGGGCGGACACAGATACGCAGTATTTT.

The gene calls are TRBV15 and TRBJ1-6; D not certain. The CDR3 is 16 residues long. Germline CDR1 LNHNV, CDR2 YYDKDF (reference sequence). The ends were cut back, 1 base at V and 0 bases at J, with 7 bases in the middle. This CDR3 reads CATSRVSSSYNSPLHF. The CDR3, as DNA: TGTGCCACCAGCAGAGTGTCGAGCTCCTATAATTCACCCCTCCACTTT.

The CDR3 DNA reads as TGTGCCAGTCAGGGTTGCAATTCACCCCTCCACTTT. Protein product: CASQGCNSPLHF. This chain joins TRBV19 and TRBJ1-6; a possible D gene is TRBD1 (5 bases). The CDR3 length is 12 residues. In germline, CDR1 is LNHDA, CDR2 SQIVND (reference sequence). V was shortened by 8 bases and J by 7 bases, with 9 bases between the two germline ends.